This T cell receptor (beta chain) was identified during a study of T cell responses to AZD1222 COVID-19 vaccine. This clone appeared a single time. The germline V and J ends were trimmed by 2 bases and 6 bases, with 17 bases remaining between them. Germline CDR1 and CDR2: SGHVS and FQNEAQ. This CDR3 is built from 15 residues. This table comes from immunoSEQ multiplex PCR, and its TCRdb copy is limited to in-frame clones, with some not included. The sample records more than 85,000 clones, about 88% being singletons. The V call is TRBV7-8, the J call TRBJ2-7; D may correspond to TRBD1 or TRBD2 (5 bases each). This receptor was obtained from an adult in good health. The sample here was peripheral blood, taken on day 0 of AZD1222 vaccination. CDR3 residues: CASSLMGTVPREQYF. The DNA for the CDR3 is TGTGCCAGCAGCTTAATGGGGACCGTCCCCCGCGAGCAGTACTTC.